These 32 T cell receptor beta chains were all obtained from the same sample, sequenced in a study of yellow fever vaccine responses in identical twins. TCRdb recomputed calls from the RT-PCR reads with MiXCR, one row per CDR3 protein. The sample shows about 16,000 distinct CDR3 sequences, roughly 85% of them seen only once. This specimen consisted of T cells from blood (PBMCs), unsorted or a sorted subset (not recorded which), obtained before or after yellow fever vaccination (not recorded which). These receptors were collected from a woman in her late teens or twenties who received the yellow fever vaccine.

This sequence joins TRBV6-1 and TRBJ2-3; 7 bases line up with TRBD2. Per germline, CDR1 MNHNS and CDR2 SASEGT. J gave up 2 bases and V 6 bases, and 5 bases lay outside the gene matches. CDR3 length: 14 residues. DNA for the CDR3: TGTGCCAGCAGCCCTACTAGCGCCACAGATACGCAGTATTTT. Its protein product is CASSPTSATDTQYF.

The genes are TRBV7-6 and TRBJ2-3; a possible D gene is TRBD2 (6 bases). The CDR3 consists of 15 residues. V was cut by 2 bases and J by 2 bases, with 11 bases left in between. Germline V lookup: CDR1 SGHVS, CDR2 FNYEAQ. The CDR3 reads CASSLSTGVTDTQYF. CDR3 in DNA: TGTGCCAGCAGCTTATCAACGGGGGTCACAGATACGCAGTATTTT.

This clonotype was picked up one time. This chain connects TRBV12-3 or TRBV12-4 to TRBJ2-1; 7 bases map to TRBD1. V lost 5 bases and J lost 14; bases outside the gene matches: 6. The CDR3 is made up of 11 amino acids. CDR3 nucleotide sequence: TGTGCCAGCAGTCGACAGGGAGAGAAGTTCTTC. Residues: CASSRQGEKFF.

This sequence joins TRBV5-6 and TRBJ2-3; 9 bases agree with TRBD1. Germline V lookup: CDR1 SGHDT, CDR2 YYEEEE. CDR3 length: 15 residues. V gave up 1 base and J gave up 3 bases; unmatched junction bases: 3. DNA of the CDR3: TGTGCCAGCAGCTTGTATGGGACAGGGACAGATACGCAGTATTTT. Its translation is CASSLYGTGTDTQYF.

V is TRBV28 and J is TRBJ2-7; 8 bases fit TRBD1. The V and J ends lost 4 bases and 2 bases, in that order; junction bases with no gene match: 10. The V gene's germline CDR1 is MDHEN and CDR2 SYDVKM. The CDR3 has 16 amino acids. CDR3 in amino acids: CASSSLLGQATYEQYF. In DNA, the CDR3 is TGTGCCAGCAGTTCTCTCTTGGGACAGGCAACCTACGAGCAGTACTTC.

Concerning this clonotype itself: A junction end diverges from the germline sequence, so it may reflect a read error. The chain links TRBV4-1 to TRBJ2-1, with D perhaps being TRBD1 or TRBD2 (5 bases each). Germline CDR1 reads MGHRA; CDR2 reads YSYEKL. CDR3 length: 17 residues. In DNA, the CDR3 is TGCGCCAGCAGCAAGTTCGGGGCGGAGGCCTCCTACAATGAGGAGTTCTTC. As protein: CASSKFGAEASYNEEFF.

This clonotype was seen a handful of times. CDR3 region: CASSYAGGNAYNSPLHF. CDR3 nucleotides: TGTGCCAGCAGTTACGCAGGGGGCAACGCCTATAATTCACCCCTCCACTTT. The V gene is TRBV6-5, the J gene TRBJ1-6, with 8 bases identical to TRBD1. This CDR3 spans 17 amino acids. Germline V gene data show CDR1 as MNHEY and CDR2 as SVGAGI. V dropped 2 bases and J dropped 2; count of bases not matched to a gene: 5.

The genes are TRBV4-2 and TRBJ2-7; no clear D. V lost 0 bases and J 1 base, leaving 10 bases between the germline ends. The germline gives CDR1 LGHNA, CDR2 YNFKEQ. This CDR3 comprises 15 residues. CDR3 DNA sequence: TGTGCCAGCAGCCAAGAGAGGCAGGTATCCTACGAGCAGTACTTC. This encodes CASSQERQVSYEQYF.

This chain joins TRBV28 and TRBJ2-7; 8 bases fit TRBD1. The germline CDR1 and CDR2 sequences are MDHEN and SYDVKM. V dropped 5 bases and J dropped 5; count of bases not matched to a gene: 8. This CDR3 region has 14 residues. CDR3 loop: CASSHRTGWNEQYF. The CDR3 coding sequence is TGTGCCAGCAGTCATAGGACAGGGTGGAACGAGCAGTACTTC.

This clonotype occurred a few times. This chain connects TRBV13 to TRBJ2-3; possible D gene TRBD2, 5 bases. Trimming cost V 5 bases and J 5 bases, with 20 bases left between them. The CDR3 has 16 residues. CDR1 and CDR2 (germline): PRHDT, FYEKMQ (reference sequence). The CDR3, as DNA: TGTGCCAGCAGCCTCCCCACTAGGGCGGCGATAGATACGCAGTATTTT. Protein product: CASSLPTRAAIDTQYF.

The gene calls are TRBV14 and TRBJ2-1; 13 nucleotides match TRBD2. The CDR3 contains 15 residues. Germline loops: CDR1 SGHDN, CDR2 FVKESK. J was trimmed by 9 bases and V by 5 bases; bases with no gene match: 7. Here the CDR3 reads CASSKATSGRTEQFF. CDR3 nucleotide sequence: TGTGCCAGCAGCAAAGCGACTAGCGGGAGGACTGAGCAGTTCTTC.

The chain joins TRBV2 to TRBJ1-5; no clear D. CDR1 is SNHLY and CDR2 is FYNNEI in the germline V gene. The CDR3 runs 14 residues. The V and J ends lost 3 bases and 3 bases respectively, with 9 bases between them. The CDR3 coding sequence is TGTGCCAGCAGTGACAGTCTCGACAATCAGCCCCAGCATTTT. Protein: CASSDSLDNQPQHF.

The rearrangement uses TRBV6-5 and TRBJ2-1, with 8 bases fitting TRBD1. CDR1 MNHEY and CDR2 SVGAGI come from the germline V gene. The CDR3 is made up of 16 amino acids. The trim removed 2 bases at V and 7 bases at J, leaving 10 bases unmatched. In DNA, the CDR3 is TGTGCCAGCAGTTACAGGGCAGGGGGCTCGGGGAATGAGCAGTTCTTC. It encodes CASSYRAGGSGNEQFF.

The gene calls are TRBV30 and TRBJ2-3; no firm D call. Germline V lookup: CDR1 GTSNPN, CDR2 SVGIG (reference sequence). The CDR3 has 12 amino acids. With 5 bases removed from V and 4 bases from J, the gap between germline ends came to 10 bases. The CDR3 sequence: CAWLIGADTQYF. The DNA of the CDR3 is TGTGCCTGGCTGATAGGAGCAGATACGCAGTATTTT.

The chain carries TRBV19 and TRBJ1-1; no firm D call. With 4 bases removed from V and 1 base from J, the gap between germline ends came to 7 bases. Germline V CDR1 and CDR2: LNHDA, SQIVND (reference sequence). The CDR3 runs 13 residues. For the CDR3, the DNA is TGTGCCAGTAGTAACCGGGAGAACACTGAAGCTTTCTTT. Translating it yields CASSNRENTEAFF.

The rearrangement joins TRBV13 to TRBJ2-1, with 7 bases that match TRBD1. This CDR3 has 12 amino acids. V was pared by 8 bases and J by 5 bases, with 3 bases of the junction left unmatched. Germline V lookup: CDR1 PRHDT, CDR2 FYEKMQ (reference sequence). The DNA for the CDR3 is TGTGCCAGCCGGGACAGCAACAATGAGCAGTTCTTC. Amino acids: CASRDSNNEQFF.

The chain joins TRBV20-1 to TRBJ1-6; 7 bases map to TRBD1. Germline V gives CDR1 DFQATT, CDR2 SNEGSKA (reference sequence). The CDR3 is 13 amino acids. Trimming cost V 6 bases and J 9 bases; bases outside gene matches: 8. The CDR3 reads CSARRQGVSPLHF. CDR3 sequence (DNA): TGCAGTGCGCGGAGGCAGGGGGTTTCACCCCTCCACTTT.

The chain uses TRBV4-1 and TRBJ2-1; no clear D gene. The CDR3 is 14 amino acids. V lost 4 bases to trimming and J lost 0 bases, with 7 bases between them. Germline-derived CDR1 and CDR2 are MGHRA and YSYEKL. The CDR3 loop is CASSPVSSYNEQFF. The CDR3 DNA reads TGCGCCAGCAGCCCTGTGTCCTCCTACAATGAGCAGTTCTTC.

The gene calls are TRBV7-8 and TRBJ2-1; D may be TRBD1 (6 bases). Germline assignment: CDR1 SGHVS and CDR2 FQNEAQ. The CDR3 sequence is 15 residues long. V lost 1 base and J lost 6, with 13 bases in between. The DNA of the CDR3 is TGTGCCAGCAGCTTAGAAATGGGGGCCGTCAATGAGCAGTTCTTC. Translating gives CASSLEMGAVNEQFF.

This clonotype rates as medium-sized. V and J are TRBV7-3 and TRBJ2-1; 8 bases are a match to TRBD2. Germline V lookup: CDR1 SGHTA, CDR2 FQGTGA. This CDR3 is built from 16 residues. V was clipped by 1 base and J by 4 bases; unmatched bases: 6. CDR3 DNA: TGTGCCAGCAGCTTAATATTGTCTAGCGGGTACAATGAGCAGTTCTTC. Amino acid sequence: CASSLILSSGYNEQFF.

In its sample, this clonotype was seen once. The CDR3 reads CASSLAVGTGFFYEQYF. The CDR3 DNA reads as TGTGCCAGCAGTCTCGCAGTCGGTACAGGATTTTTCTACGAGCAGTACTTC. This rearrangement joins TRBV2 to TRBJ2-7; possibly TRBD1 for D (5 bases). Trimming removed 5 bases from V and 3 bases from J, with 23 bases in between. Germline values: CDR1 SNHLY, CDR2 FYNNEI. The CDR3 runs to 17 residues.

The chain uses TRBV6-5 and TRBJ2-1, with 9 bases that match TRBD2. There are 14 residues in the CDR3. Per germline, CDR1 MNHEY and CDR2 SVGAGI. V dropped 0 bases and J dropped 9; count of bases not matched to a gene: 3. Here the CDR3 DNA reads TGTGCCAGCAGTTACTCTAGCGGGGGACTTGAGCAGTTCTTC. This encodes CASSYSSGGLEQFF.

The genes are TRBV11-3 and TRBJ2-1, with 11 bases that match TRBD2. With V trimmed by 5 bases and J by 8 bases, 8 bases remained unmatched. The CDR3 contains 15 residues. Germline CDR1 is SGHNT and CDR2 is YENEEA. CDR3 nucleotide sequence: TGTGCCAGCAGCGATAGCGGGAGGGCCGGGGATGAGCAGTTCTTC. Residues: CASSDSGRAGDEQFF.

The genes are TRBV18 and TRBJ2-2; no clear D. Germline V gene sequence: CDR1 KGHSH, CDR2 LQKENI. The CDR3 has 13 residues. Trimming stripped 7 bases from V and 2 bases from J, with 8 bases between. CDR3 coding DNA: TGTGCCAGCTACCGAAGTAACACCGGGGAGCTGTTTTTT. Protein sequence: CASYRSNTGELFF.

The rearrangement joins TRBV20-1 to TRBJ2-3; possibly TRBD2 for D (5 bases). This CDR3 comprises 12 residues. Trimming took off 6 bases at V and 2 bases at J, with 9 bases between the two ends. The germline V gene encodes CDR1 DFQATT and CDR2 SNEGSKA (reference sequence). In DNA form, the CDR3 reads TGCAGTGCCGGACTCCTCACAGATACGCAGTATTTT. As protein: CSAGLLTDTQYF.

This clonotype was recorded only once. This chain links TRBV6-1 with TRBJ2-4; 10 bases match TRBD2. The CDR3 extends over 15 amino acids. V gave up 8 bases and J gave up 9 bases; unmatched junction bases: 13. Germline V lookup: CDR1 MNHNS, CDR2 SASEGT. This CDR3 reads CASEDASGGVGIQYF. For the CDR3, the DNA is TGTGCCAGCGAGGATGCTAGCGGGGGAGTGGGCATTCAGTACTTC.

The chain links TRBV29-1 to TRBJ2-1; maybe TRBD2 (6 bases). This CDR3 is 14 amino acids long. The germline V and J ends were trimmed by 6 bases and 2 bases, with 14 bases remaining between them. The V gene's germline CDR1 is SQVTM and CDR2 ANQGSEA. CDR3 nucleotides: TGCAGCGTCGACCGGGAGAGCGCCTACAATGAGCAGTTCTTC. The encoded protein is CSVDRESAYNEQFF.

The chain carries TRBV6-2 or TRBV6-3 and TRBJ2-5, with D perhaps TRBD2 (6 bases). In germline, CDR1 is MNHEY, CDR2 SVGEGT. V was cut by 0 bases and J by 0 bases, with 20 bases left in between. This CDR3 comprises 19 residues. Here the CDR3 DNA reads TGTGCCAGCAGTTACTCGAATGCTAGCGCGATACGACACCAAGAGACCCAGTACTTC. Protein: CASSYSNASAIRHQETQYF.

This clonotype was counted a few times. The V gene is TRBV27, the J gene TRBJ2-7; no definite D call. This CDR3 contains 11 residues. Trimming shortened V by 5 bases and J by 3 bases, and 5 bases separated the two germline ends. Germline CDR1 reads MNHEY; CDR2 reads SMNVEV (reference sequence). CDR3 bases: TGTGCCAGCAGTGACAACTACGAGCAGTACTTC. This translates into CASSDNYEQYF.

The chain is built from TRBV11-2 and TRBJ2-2; tentatively, D is TRBD1 (5 bases). The CDR3 has 14 residues. V was clipped by 6 bases and J by 3 bases, with 11 bases between them. Germline lookup yields CDR1 SGHAT and CDR2 FQNNGV. The CDR3 coding sequence is TGTGCCAGCAGTCCAGACAGATACACCGGGGAGCTGTTTTTT. Protein product: CASSPDRYTGELFF. The variable domain in full, completed from reference TRBV11-2 and TRBJ2-2, reads EAGVAQSPRYKIIEKRQSVAFWCNPISGHATLYWYQQILGQGPKLLIQFQNNGVVDDSQLPKDRFSAERLKGVDSTLKIQPAKLEDSAVYLCASSPDRYTGELFFGEGSRLTVL.

The V call is TRBV29-1, the J call TRBJ1-3; TRBD1 matches at 7 bases. This CDR3 is built from 16 residues. The V and J ends lost 4 bases and 4 bases, in that order; junction bases with no gene match: 13. Germline V gene lookup returns CDR1 SQVTM and CDR2 ANQGSEA. The CDR3: CSVVGQPDVAGNTIYF. CDR3 nucleotide sequence: TGCAGCGTTGTGGGACAGCCAGACGTGGCAGGAAACACCATATATTTT.

This chain joins TRBV2 and TRBJ2-1; no definite D call. This CDR3 comprises 14 residues. Deletions cut 3 bases from V and 0 bases from J, with 6 bases between. Germline CDR1 SNHLY, CDR2 FYNNEI. CDR3 DNA sequence: TGTGCCAGCAGTGAGAAGCGCTCCTACAATGAGCAGTTCTTC. Amino acids: CASSEKRSYNEQFF.